A selection of T cell receptor beta chains follows, all from one sample in a study of early stage breast cancer tumors. The table came from immunoSEQ multiplex PCR; TCRdb's copy has only in-frame clones and leaves some out. The sample yields 25,000 to 30,000 clones, 72% seen once. The sequencing input was blood. The source of these receptors is a person aged 50-59 years with breast cancer. Both conserved end residues are part of each CDR3. D genes are given only for firm matches. Size is omitted from some rows. Given values are once, few, many or a class for expanded clones.

j_call v_call d_call clone_size cdr3_nt cdr3_aa
TRBJ2-3 TRBV6-4 NA NA TGTGCCAGCAGTGAGTGGGTAGGCACAGATACGCAGTATTTT CASSEWVGTDTQYF
TRBJ2-7 TRBV10-3 NA many TGTGCCATCAGTGACCTGCTGGGGGAAGCCCCCATGGTAAGAGGCTACGAGCAGTACTTC CAISDLLGEAPMVRGYEQYF
TRBJ1-2 TRBV28 TRBD1 few TGTGCCAGCAGTTTGACAGGGGGCAACTATGGCTACACCTTC CASSLTGGNYGYTF
TRBJ2-7 TRBV6-5 NA NA TGTGCCAGCAGTTCCCCTAAGGACATATCCTACGAGCAGTACTTC CASSSPKDISYEQYF
TRBJ1-5 TRBV19 TRBD1 NA TGTGCCAGTTTCCCCTCAGGACAGGGGGTGAAGCCCCAGCATTTT CASFPSGQGVKPQHF
TRBJ1-1 TRBV13 NA NA TGTGCCACACTTCTGTTGGATACTGAAGCTTTCTTT CATLLLDTEAFF
TRBJ1-1 TRBV13 NA few TGTGCCAGCAGCTTAAGGACAGTGGCCACTGAAGCTTTCTTT CASSLRTVATEAFF
TRBJ2-7 TRBV1 NA NA TGCACCAGCAGCCAAAGAAGACCTAGCGGCCCCTTCTACGAGCAGTACTTC CTSSQRRPSGPFYEQYF
TRBJ2-3 TRBV4-2 TRBD2 NA TGTGCCAGCAGCGATCGGACGGGACTAGAGGCAGATACGCAGTATTTT CASSDRTGLEADTQYF
TRBJ2-2 TRBV5-1 NA NA TGCGCCAGCAGCTTGGACGGAGTGAGAACCGGGGAGCTGTTTTTT CASSLDGVRTGELFF
TRBJ1-1 TRBV30 NA few TGTGCCTGGAGCATATCAGGGAGAACTGAAGCTTTCTTT CAWSISGRTEAFF
TRBJ1-2 TRBV5-6 NA NA TGTGCCAGCAGCAACCGACAGGTCTCAGTAAAATATGGCTACACCTTC CASSNRQVSVKYGYTF
TRBJ1-2 TRBV5-5 TRBD1 NA TGTGCCAGCAGCTCACCGGGACAGGGCGTCGTCTATGGCTACACCTTC CASSSPGQGVVYGYTF
TRBJ2-7 TRBV5-6 TRBD2 NA TGTGCCAGCACTCCTGGCGGGACTAGCGGTTTGGACTACGAGCAGTACTTC CASTPGGTSGLDYEQYF
TRBJ1-2 TRBV5-1 TRBD1 NA TGCGCCAGCAGCTTGGTAACAGGGGACGGCTACACCTTC CASSLVTGDGYTF
TRBJ2-7 TRBV11-2 TRBD1 NA TGTGCCAGCAGCTTAGAACCATCAGGACAGGGGATCTACGAGCAGTACTTC CASSLEPSGQGIYEQYF
TRBJ1-1 TRBV10-1 NA NA TGCGCCAGCAGTGTATTAAGGAACACTGAAGCTTTCTTT CASSVLRNTEAFF
TRBJ2-1 TRBV4-1 TRBD2 NA TGCGCCAGCAGCCCCGGACTAGCTGTGGGAGGTAACAATGAGCAGTTCTTC CASSPGLAVGGNNEQFF
TRBJ2-2 TRBV18 TRBD1 few TGTGCCAGCTCACCACGGCAGGGGGCGCCCGGATCCACCGGGGAGCTGTTTTTT CASSPRQGAPGSTGELFF
TRBJ2-3 TRBV2 NA NA TGTGCCAGCACTACGACAGGAGGGCACACAGATACACAGTATTTT CASTTTGGHTDTQYF
TRBJ2-1 TRBV29-1 NA NA TGCAGCGTTGAGGACGGGGGTTATAGCGGTTACTACAATGAGCAGTTCTTC CSVEDGGYSGYYNEQFF
TRBJ1-6 TRBV4-2 NA NA TGTGCCAGCAGCCAAGCCCAGGGGAATTGGGCCCCCCTCCACTTT CASSQAQGNWAPLHF
TRBJ2-2 TRBV7-8 TRBD1 NA TGTGCCAGCAACAAAAGGGGGACAGGGAACACCGGGGAGCTGTTTTTT CASNKRGTGNTGELFF
TRBJ2-1 TRBV11-3 TRBD2 NA TGTGCCAGCAGCTTAGCTGCTAGCGGGGTCAATGAGCAGTTCTTC CASSLAASGVNEQFF
TRBJ2-5 TRBV5-6 TRBD1 once TGTGCCAGCAGCTTCTTGGCAGGGGGCCCAGAGACCCAGTACTTC CASSFLAGGPETQYF
TRBJ1-6 TRBV27 NA NA TGTGCCAGCAGGAGAACGGGAGAGGGGCCCCTCCACTTT CASRRTGEGPLHF
TRBJ2-3 TRBV6-1 NA NA TGTGCCACCCGAGGGGGGAACAAACCAGATACGCAGTATTTT CATRGGNKPDTQYF
TRBJ1-2 TRBV27 TRBD1 once TGTGTCAGCAGTTTTACACAGGGGGCTGGCTACACCTTC CVSSFTQGAGYTF
TRBJ2-2 TRBV4-1 TRBD1 once TGCGCCAGCAGCCAAGACAGGGGGTTCGGGGAGCTGTTTTTT CASSQDRGFGELFF
TRBJ2-5 TRBV6-5 TRBD1 many TGTGCCAGCAGTTCTACGACAGGGGGTAAAGAGACCCAGTACTTC CASSSTTGGKETQYF
TRBJ2-3 TRBV19 TRBD2 NA TGTGCCAGTAGTTCGACTAGCGGGATCCCCACAGATACGCAGTATTTT CASSSTSGIPTDTQYF
TRBJ1-2 TRBV7-9 NA NA TGTGCCAGCAGCCTGTTTCCAGGGTACGGCTACACCTTC CASSLFPGYGYTF
TRBJ2-3 TRBV4-2 TRBD2 NA TGTGCCAGCAGCCAAGAGAATCCGGGACTAAGCACAGATACGCAGTATTTT CASSQENPGLSTDTQYF
TRBJ2-7 TRBV11-2 TRBD2 NA TGTGCCAGCAGCTCCCCGGGAGGGCTAGCGGAGACCAGCGAGCAGTACTTC CASSSPGGLAETSEQYF
TRBJ2-2 TRBV7-3 TRBD1 NA TGTGCCAGCAGCTTAAAAACCACAGGGGTGAACACCGGGGAGCTGTTTTTT CASSLKTTGVNTGELFF
TRBJ2-1 TRBV4-3 TRBD2 NA TGCGCCAGCAGCCAAGTGCTAACTAGCGGGGCCTACAATGAGCAGTTCTTC CASSQVLTSGAYNEQFF
TRBJ1-5 TRBV27 TRBD1 NA TGTGCCAGCAGGGACAGGGGCACGGGCAATCAGCCCCAGCATTTT CASRDRGTGNQPQHF